This TCR beta chain was observed in a study of T cell repertoires in cytomegalovirus infection. Study as a whole: CMV epitopes that were recently identified and HLA-C-restricted were used alongside well-studied HLA-B-restricted ones. TCR beta signatures that were public indicated CMV infection and matching HLA type.

Points from the study as a whole: The ex vivo response was dominated by HLA-C-restricted CMV-specific TCR beta clonotypes.

CDR1 and CDR2 (germline): MNHEY, SVGEGT. The CDR3 spans 13 residues. Between the trimmed V and J ends, which lost 10 bases and 6 bases, there was a span of 18 bases. Details on this clonotype: As yet, its antigen is unknown.

Via MiXCR, TCRdb re-called the reads, giving one row per CDR3 protein. The sample lists approximately 150,000 distinct CDR3 sequences, roughly 20% occurring once. V usage is TRBV6-2 or TRBV6-3 and J usage is TRBJ1-1; no firm D call. This clonotype was obtained from a human donor in good health (CMV status not recorded). Some clones in this sample may be carry-over from other donors' samples. Here the sequenced sample was CD8+ T cells from cultured PBMCs, taken from culture after CMV antigen stimulation. The CDR3: CATKEMGPPEAFF. The CDR3 nucleotides read TGTGCCACCAAGGAAATGGGCCCCCCTGAAGCTTTCTTT.